These 27 T cell receptor beta chains were sequenced from one sample in a study of T-cell reconstitution after alpha-beta-depleted transplantation in children. Molecular barcoding with unique molecular identifiers was used for the TCRbeta library. Each CDR3 protein is one row after TCRdb ran MiXCR on the PCR reads. The data show under 250,000 distinct CDR3 sequences, roughly a quarter seen once. The sample here was PBMCs, mostly from graft donor cells, taken 360 days after TCRalphabeta/CD19-depleted stem cell transplant. The receptors were sampled from a female patient aged 2-10 years who had a stem cell transplant for congenital amegakaryocytic thrombocytopenia, so the T cells may come from the graft donor.

The chain couples TRBV20-1 to TRBJ2-1; TRBD1 is a possible D gene (5 bases). Germline CDR1 reads DFQATT; CDR2 reads SNEGSKA (reference sequence). The CDR3 is 16 residues long. V lost 5 bases, J lost 0 bases, and 17 bases lay in between. CDR3 amino acids: CSARVGAWSSYNEQFF. CDR3 DNA: TGCAGTGCTCGGGTAGGGGCCTGGAGCTCCTACAATGAGCAGTTCTTC.

This clonotype was seen a single time. The chain employs TRBV7-2 and TRBJ2-1; 11 bases agree with TRBD1. CDR3 size: 15 residues. With V trimmed by 3 bases and J by 8 bases, 6 bases remained unmatched. In germline, CDR1 is SGHTA, CDR2 FQGNSA. CDR3 loop: CASSFAGTGGYEQFF. The CDR3 DNA sequence: TGTGCCAGCAGCTTCGCCGGGACAGGGGGTTATGAGCAGTTCTTC.

This rearrangement joins TRBV4-3 to TRBJ2-1, with 8 bases lining up with TRBD2. Trimming removed 6 bases from V and 4 bases from J; junction bases left unmatched: 8. Germline CDR1 reads LGHNA; CDR2 reads YSLEER. The CDR3 runs 15 residues. CDR3 protein: CASSSREGEYNEQFF. The DNA for the CDR3 is TGCGCCAGCAGTTCCCGGGAGGGGGAATACAATGAGCAGTTCTTC.

This clonotype was seen more than once but under ten times. The chain has TRBV12-3 or TRBV12-4 and TRBJ2-7; D remains ambiguous. V gave up 6 bases and J gave up 1 base, with 10 bases separating them. The CDR3 is 13 amino acids. This chain's CDR3 is CASSPILSYEQYF. The CDR3 coding sequence is TGTGCCAGCAGCCCAATTTTGTCCTACGAGCAGTACTTC.

Many counts were recorded for this clonotype. The CDR3 DNA sequence: TGCAGTGCTAGAGGAGGGGAGACCCAGTACTTC. Translating gives CSARGGETQYF. The chain combines TRBV20-1 with TRBJ2-5, with D possibly being TRBD2 (5 bases). The CDR3 is 11 amino acids. Germline CDR1 is DFQATT and CDR2 is SNEGSKA (reference sequence). Trimming pared 1 base from V and 5 bases from J, leaving 5 bases between.

CDR3 DNA: TGTGCCAGCAGCCCCGGGACAGGGGTTCCGCACACTGAAGCTTTCTTT. Protein sequence: CASSPGTGVPHTEAFF. V usage is TRBV3-1 and J usage is TRBJ1-1; 10 positions agree with TRBD1. The CDR3 spans 16 residues. CDR1 and CDR2 from the germline V gene are LGHDT and YNNKEL (reference sequence). With V trimmed by 4 bases and J by 3 bases, 8 bases remained unmatched.

This clonotype appeared many times. The gene calls are TRBV12-3 or TRBV12-4 and TRBJ2-3; maybe TRBD1 (6 bases). Between the trimmed V and J ends, which lost 7 bases and 2 bases, there was a span of 16 bases. The CDR3 contains 15 residues. DNA for the CDR3: TGTGCCAGCACCTCCCTGGACAGATACACAGATACGCAGTATTTT. Its protein is CASTSLDRYTDTQYF.

This chain uses TRBV11-2 with TRBJ2-7; no clear D gene. The CDR3 is 11 amino acids. V was clipped by 5 bases and J by 5 bases, with 7 bases between them. Germline V gene lookup returns CDR1 SGHAT and CDR2 FQNNGV. CDR3 amino acids: CASSRRDEQYF. Written as DNA, the CDR3 is TGTGCCAGCAGCCGCCGGGACGAGCAGTACTTC.

With regard to this clonotype: The conserved phenylalanine or tryptophan is not found at the CDR3 terminus, so this likely reflects a read error. The chain combines TRBV7-2 with TRBJ1-4; D not certain. Germline CDR1 is SGHTA and CDR2 is FQGNSA. The CDR3 extends over 14 amino acids. V gave up 4 bases and J gave up 7 bases, with 13 bases separating them. The CDR3 DNA reads as TGTGCCAGCAGCTCCTCTGGAGCGGTTGAAAAACTGTTTTAT. It specifies CASSSSGAVEKLFY.

The rearrangement links TRBV5-1 to TRBJ2-5; possible D gene TRBD1, 6 bases. Trimming left V 4 bases short and J 5 bases short, with 12 bases between. CDR1 is SGHRS, CDR2 YFSETQ, per germline. The CDR3 runs to 13 residues. CDR3 residues: CASSAQGSETQYF. The CDR3 nucleotides are TGCGCCAGCAGCGCCCAGGGGAGCGAGACCCAGTACTTC.

The rearrangement uses TRBV20-1 and TRBJ2-5; 11 bases are shared with TRBD2. The germline V gene has CDR1 DFQATT and CDR2 SNEGSKA (reference sequence). The CDR3 totals 12 residues. CDR3 sequence (DNA): TGCAGCCTGACTAGCGGGGAGGAGACCCAGTACTTC. Translating it yields CSLTSGEETQYF.

A few counts support this clonotype. This chain connects TRBV12-3 or TRBV12-4 to TRBJ2-2, with TRBD2 matching 7 bases. The CDR3 extends over 15 amino acids. V lost 3 bases to trimming and J lost 4 bases; unmatched junction nucleotides: 5. CDR3 residues: CASSFGGGGTGELFF. CDR3 DNA: TGTGCCAGCAGTTTTGGGGGGGGAGGCACCGGGGAGCTGTTTTTT.

This clonotype was counted a few times. The chain uses TRBV2 and TRBJ1-5; the match to TRBD1 covers 11 bases. V lost 6 bases, J lost 7 bases, and 5 bases stayed unmatched. Germline CDR1 reads SNHLY; CDR2 reads FYNNEI. The CDR3 extends over 14 amino acids. The DNA for the CDR3 is TGTGCCAGCAGCTGGGACAGGGGGAGGCAGCCCCAGCATTTT. Translated: CASSWDRGRQPQHF.

This clonotype was observed a handful of times. This rearrangement joins TRBV28 to TRBJ2-7; D unclear. Looked up from germline, CDR1 is MDHEN and CDR2 is SYDVKM. The CDR3 covers 19 residues. V shed 4 bases and J shed 3 bases, with 28 bases lying between them. DNA for the CDR3: TGTGCCAGCAGTTCCGTTCATAAGACACCTGAGTGGGTGGGCTACGAGCAGTACTTC. As protein: CASSSVHKTPEWVGYEQYF.

This clonotype was counted only a few times. The gene calls are TRBV18 and TRBJ2-7; 8 nucleotides line up with TRBD1. Losses at the gene ends were 3 bases for V and 5 bases for J; bases not matched to a gene: 3. CDR1 and CDR2 from the germline V gene are KGHSH and LQKENI. The CDR3 is 13 amino acids. CDR3 amino acids: CASSPDRGHEQYF. In nucleotides, the CDR3 is TGTGCCAGCTCACCCGACAGGGGCCACGAGCAGTACTTC.

This clonotype was observed a few times. The rearrangement uses TRBV6-2 or TRBV6-3 and TRBJ2-1; the match to TRBD2 covers 11 bases. This CDR3 region has 16 residues. Trimming at V came to 4 bases and at J to 5 bases, leaving 7 bases not matched to a gene. CDR1 and CDR2 (germline): MNHEY, SVGEGT. CDR3 sequence: CASSSFLAGGDNEQFF. CDR3 nucleotides: TGTGCCAGCAGTTCTTTTTTAGCGGGAGGGGACAATGAGCAGTTCTTC.

In this sample, this clonotype turned up a few times. This rearrangement joins TRBV10-3 to TRBJ1-2; D is unclear. Germline V lookup: CDR1 ENHRY, CDR2 SYGVKD. This CDR3 is 12 amino acids long. V dropped 5 bases and J dropped 9 bases, with 13 bases sitting between them. CDR3 nucleotides: TGTGCCATCAGTCCTACTACCGGGAGCTACACCTTC. Its protein product is CAISPTTGSYTF.

This clonotype was counted only a few times. CDR3 region: CAWSVPLPSGNTIYF. The CDR3, as DNA: TGTGCCTGGAGCGTACCGTTACCCTCTGGAAACACCATATATTTT. The rearrangement uses TRBV30 and TRBJ1-3; D unresolved. Trimming stripped 3 bases from V and 0 bases from J, with 12 bases between. Germline loops: CDR1 GTSNPN, CDR2 SVGIG (reference sequence). This CDR3 is 15 amino acids long.

The rearrangement joins TRBV11-1 to TRBJ2-2, with TRBD2 matching over 13 bases. With V trimmed by 5 bases and J by 0 bases, 6 bases remained unmatched. Germline CDR1 SGHAT, CDR2 FQDESV (reference sequence). This CDR3 is built from 18 residues. CDR3 in amino acids: CASSKPGLAGTNTGELFF. The DNA for the CDR3 is TGTGCCAGCAGCAAACCGGGACTAGCGGGGACGAACACCGGGGAGCTGTTTTTT.

This clonotype was counted between two and nine times. The V gene is TRBV12-3 or TRBV12-4, the J gene TRBJ1-4; D uncertain. Trimming shortened V by 2 bases and J by 6 bases, and 13 bases separated the two germline ends. This CDR3 spans 15 amino acids. For the CDR3, the DNA is TGTGCCAGCAGTTTATCGGGTCGTCTTGATGAAAAACTGTTTTTT. As protein: CASSLSGRLDEKLFF.

This clonotype turned up a few times. The CDR3 nucleotides are TGTGCCAGTAAACGGACTGGGACCGCCCAAGATACGCAGTATTTT. It translates to CASKRTGTAQDTQYF. The V gene is TRBV6-1, the J gene TRBJ2-3; D could derive from TRBD1 or TRBD2 (5 bases each). Germline V CDR1 and CDR2: MNHNS, SASEGT. The CDR3 spans 15 residues. V was trimmed by 9 bases and J by 5 bases, leaving 21 bases between them.

V gene TRBV20-1 combines with J gene TRBJ1-6, with D possibly being TRBD1 (5 bases). CDR1 DFQATT and CDR2 SNEGSKA come from the germline V gene (reference sequence). V shed 3 bases and J shed 0 bases, with 15 bases lying between them. The CDR3 has 17 residues. The CDR3 sequence: CSASQGWGSSYNSPLHF. CDR3 coding DNA: TGCAGTGCTAGCCAAGGATGGGGGAGCTCCTATAATTCACCCCTCCACTTT.

The V gene is TRBV12-3 or TRBV12-4, the J gene TRBJ2-1, with D unresolved. Trimming took off 3 bases at V and 6 bases at J, with 21 bases between the two ends. The CDR3 is made up of 17 amino acids. DNA of the CDR3: TGTGCCAGCAGTTTTTCAAACGGTCTAGTCTCTCCCAATGAGCAGTTCTTC. It yields the protein CASSFSNGLVSPNEQFF.

The genes are TRBV10-3 and TRBJ1-5; D unresolved. The CDR3 is 13 amino acids. Germline CDR1 and CDR2: ENHRY and SYGVKD. The ends were cut back, 6 bases at V and 0 bases at J, with 6 bases in the middle. The CDR3 is CAIRENSNQPQHF. In DNA, the CDR3 is TGTGCCATCAGGGAAAATAGCAATCAGCCCCAGCATTTT.

At least ten counts were recorded for this clonotype. The V gene is TRBV12-3 or TRBV12-4, the J gene TRBJ1-5; D unclear. V gave up 4 bases and J gave up 3 bases, with 7 bases separating them. This CDR3 has 13 amino acids. CDR3 DNA sequence: TGTGCCAGCAGTTCTGGGATCAATCAGCCCCAGCATTTT. This encodes CASSSGINQPQHF.

CDR3 residues: CASSDWMAVGTSGSNEQFF. The CDR3 DNA sequence: TGTGCCAGCAGTGATTGGATGGCCGTTGGGACTAGCGGGAGTAATGAGCAGTTCTTC. The chain joins TRBV6-1 to TRBJ2-1, with TRBD2 identical over 14 bases. Germline assignment: CDR1 MNHNS and CDR2 SASEGT. The CDR3 runs 19 residues. V lost 3 bases and J lost 7; bases outside the gene matches: 14.

The chain combines TRBV5-4 with TRBJ2-3; TRBD2 agrees at 10 bases. The CDR3 contains 16 residues. CDR1 and CDR2 from the germline V gene are SGHNT and YYREEE (reference sequence). V lost 0 bases to trimming and J lost 4 bases; unmatched junction nucleotides: 5. The CDR3 DNA reads as TGTGCCAGCAGCTTGGTCCTAGCGGGAGCAGCAGATACGCAGTATTTT. Amino acid sequence: CASSLVLAGAADTQYF.